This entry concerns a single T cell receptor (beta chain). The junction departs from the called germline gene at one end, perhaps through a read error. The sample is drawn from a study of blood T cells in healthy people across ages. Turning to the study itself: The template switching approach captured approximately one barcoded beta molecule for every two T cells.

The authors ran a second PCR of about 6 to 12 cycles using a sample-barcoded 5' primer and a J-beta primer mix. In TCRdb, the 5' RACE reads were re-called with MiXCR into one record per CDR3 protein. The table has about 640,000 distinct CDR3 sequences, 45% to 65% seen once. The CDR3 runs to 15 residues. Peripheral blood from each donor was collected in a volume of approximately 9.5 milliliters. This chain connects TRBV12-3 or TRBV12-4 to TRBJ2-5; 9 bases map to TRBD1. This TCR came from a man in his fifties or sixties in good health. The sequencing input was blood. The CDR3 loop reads CASSVEGQGQETQYF. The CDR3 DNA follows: TGCGCCAGCAGTGTAGAGGGACAGGGCCAAGAGACCCAGTACTTC.